The T cell receptor beta chain under discussion was sequenced for a study of vaccination effects on CD4 cells after COVID-19. Study background: As their vaccination, participants received two doses of either BNT162b2 or mRNA-1273. From two convalescent patients, samples were taken 16 days and one week before vaccination.

This clone has a count of ten or more. Its specificity is not known. Measured with immunoSEQ multiplex PCR; TCRdb has only the in-frame clones, and not every one. The repertoire holds roughly 35,000 clones, with about three quarters as singletons. Antigen-specific CD4+ T cells were expanded with viral peptide pools in the ViraFEST assay before sequencing. Culture lasted 10 days before CD4+ T cell isolation. This person's SARS-CoV-2 infection, confirmed by PCR, occurred between March and December 2020. The CDR3 is 14 amino acids. The V gene's germline CDR1 is LGHDT and CDR2 YNNKEL (reference sequence). The junction had 15 bases not matched to a gene; V was cut back by 10 bases and J by 12 bases.

The sequence derives from a human donor who had a prior SARS-CoV-2 infection. V usage is TRBV3-1 (or the pseudogene TRBV3-2) and J usage is TRBJ2-1; TRBD2 agrees at 10 bases. Sequenced material: CD4+ T cells from PBMCs cultured with HCoV-NL63 spike peptides, taken before COVID-19 vaccination. The CDR3 nucleotides read TGTGCCACCAATCCAGGAGTGAGCGGGAGGGGGCAGTTCTTC. Its protein is CATNPGVSGRGQFF.